A single T cell receptor beta chain is shown here with its context. Its specificity is not known. The entry originates in a study of T cell responses to AZD1222 COVID-19 vaccine. Study findings and constraints: Compared with day 0, the breadth and depth of the Spike-specific TCR repertoire rose significantly after two doses of AZD1222. Mostly white British, mostly female donors; authors suggested clonal diversity may be underestimated.

TCRdb keeps only in-frame clones here, not all; method: immunoSEQ multiplex PCR. The sample has roughly 190,000 clones, 85% to 95% seen once. V lost 5 bases to trimming and J lost 1 base, with 12 bases between them. CDR3 length: 15 amino acids. The germline gives CDR1 LNHDA, CDR2 SQIVND (reference sequence). The chain uses TRBV19 and TRBJ2-1, with unresolved D. Here the sequenced sample was peripheral blood, taken on day 0 of AZD1222 vaccination. The source is an adult in good health. The CDR3 reads CASSSSTTSYNEQFF. DNA of the CDR3: TGTGCCAGTAGTTCTTCTACGACATCCTACAATGAGCAGTTCTTC.